These 19 T cell receptor beta chains were sequenced from one sample in a study of naive and memory T cell subsets (dated by TCRdb to the late 2010s). The library relied on UMI-ligation and nested PCR. Sequencing was carried out with an Illumina MiSeq. The beta constant-region primer was an equimolar mix of two oligonucleotides covering both TRBC1 and TRBC2. Four rounds of PCR were used to amplify ligated cDNA, with nested alpha and beta constant-region primers being used together with the SP2 primer. TCRdb reprocessing: public reads trimmed at Q25 with fastp, clones called with MiXCR, in-frame beta chains kept. Rows are unified per CDR3 protein, each entry keeping the most common DNA and genes. In all, the sample holds 100,000 to 150,000 distinct CDR3 sequences, and 36% of those were seen once. The ten biggest clones cover 0.8% to 1% of the sample. Input material: central memory CD4+ T cells from blood. The meaning of the sample's cell subset or site label: central memory, CD45RA- CD27+. The origin of the receptors is a human donor in good health.

Ten or more counts support this clonotype. The chain links TRBV5-1 to TRBJ2-6, with 9 bases identical to TRBD1. Germline loops: CDR1 SGHRS, CDR2 YFSETQ. The V segment lost 3 bases and the J segment 0 bases; nucleotides outside the gene matches: 1. There are 16 residues in the CDR3. CDR3 sequence reads: CASSWTGDSGANVLTF. The DNA for the CDR3 is TGCGCCAGCAGCTGGACAGGGGACTCTGGGGCCAACGTCCTGACTTTC.

The J gene is TRBJ2-4, the V gene TRBV7-2; no clear D. The V end lost 1 base, the J end lost 3 bases, and 10 bases lay between the germline ends. This CDR3 region has 15 residues. The germline gives CDR1 SGHTA, CDR2 FQGNSA. CDR3 bases: TGTGCCAGCAGCTTAGGACCCATCGACAAAAACATTCAGTACTTC. The encoded protein is CASSLGPIDKNIQYF. The full variable domain, its missing parts supplied by reference TRBV7-2 and TRBJ2-4, is GAGVSQSPSNKVTEKGKDVELRCDPISGHTALYWYRQSLGQGLEFLIYFQGNSAPDKSGLPSDRFSAERTGGSVSTLTIQRTQQEDSAVYLCASSLGPIDKNIQYFGAGTRLSVL.

At least ten counts were recorded for this clonotype. V is TRBV3-1 and J is TRBJ2-1, with a possible D match to TRBD1 (6 bases). V was trimmed by 1 base and J by 8 bases, leaving 15 bases between them. CDR3 length: 15 amino acids. Germline V gene sequence: CDR1 LGHDT, CDR2 YNNKEL (reference sequence). The chain's CDR3 is CASSQGPPQGDEQFF. The CDR3 DNA reads TGTGCCAGCAGCCAAGGTCCTCCACAGGGTGATGAGCAGTTCTTC.

This clonotype was counted a few times. The J gene is TRBJ2-3, the V gene TRBV7-2; D is unresolved. Trimming pared 5 bases from V and 5 bases from J, leaving 5 bases between. Germline assignment: CDR1 SGHTA and CDR2 FQGNSA. CDR3 length equals 11 residues. This CDR3 is CASSHRDTQYF. For the CDR3, the DNA is TGTGCCAGCAGCCACCGAGATACGCAGTATTTT.

In this sample, this clonotype turned up many times. V usage is TRBV5-1 and J usage is TRBJ2-1, with 12 bases aligning to TRBD2. The CDR3 has 16 residues. Germline CDR1 SGHRS, CDR2 YFSETQ. The ends lost 1 base at V and 9 bases at J; junction bases unmatched: 8. CDR3 sequence reads: CASSLQASGRGSEQFF. The CDR3, as DNA: TGCGCCAGCAGCTTGCAGGCTAGCGGGAGGGGTAGTGAGCAGTTCTTC.

The gene calls are TRBV6-1 and TRBJ2-7; D is undetermined. The germline V gene encodes CDR1 MNHNS and CDR2 SASEGT. Trimming pared 5 bases from V and 1 base from J, leaving 12 bases between. The CDR3 consists of 14 residues. The CDR3 sequence: CASSTSGSSYEQYF. The CDR3, as DNA: TGTGCCAGCAGTACCTCAGGTTCTTCCTACGAGCAGTACTTC.

J is TRBJ2-1 and V is TRBV12-3 or TRBV12-4, with D possibly matching TRBD2 (5 bases). The V end lost 4 bases, the J end lost 7 bases, and 14 bases lay between the germline ends. This CDR3 comprises 14 residues. CDR3 region: CASSSYGRGNEQFF. The CDR3 DNA sequence: TGTGCCAGCAGTTCCTACGGACGAGGGAATGAGCAGTTCTTC.

This clonotype appeared a single time. V gene TRBV28 combines with J gene TRBJ2-7; tentative D call: TRBD2 (6 bases). CDR1 and CDR2 (germline): MDHEN, SYDVKM. Trimming cost V 1 base and J 0 bases, with 10 bases left between them. The CDR3 length is 15 residues. The CDR3 region is CASSLSRRDSYEQYF. DNA for the CDR3: TGTGCCAGCAGTTTATCGAGGCGGGACTCCTACGAGCAGTACTTC.

The chain employs TRBV4-3 and TRBJ1-5; the D gene is possibly TRBD1 (6 bases). CDR3 length: 14 amino acids. Trimming stripped 2 bases from V and 9 bases from J, with 14 bases between. Germline loops: CDR1 LGHNA, CDR2 YSLEER. The CDR3, as DNA: TGCGCCAGCAGCCAACTCAGGGGTCAGTGGCCCCAGCATTTT. It translates to CASSQLRGQWPQHF.

The V call is TRBV27, the J call TRBJ1-5; D might be TRBD1 (5 bases). This CDR3 comprises 15 residues. V was clipped by 7 bases and J by 7 bases, with 20 bases between them. The germline gives CDR1 MNHEY, CDR2 SMNVEV (reference sequence). DNA of the CDR3: TGTGCCAGCAACCCATTAGGGGTATTGGGGCAGCCCCAGCATTTT. This gives the protein CASNPLGVLGQPQHF.

V usage is TRBV7-6 and J usage is TRBJ1-2; a weak D match, TRBD1 (6 bases). This CDR3 region has 14 residues. Germline V CDR1 and CDR2: SGHVS, FNYEAQ. The V end lost 8 bases, the J end lost 4 bases, and 17 bases lay between the germline ends. CDR3 loop: CASAIQQGGYGYTF. The CDR3 DNA follows: TGTGCCAGCGCCATACAACAGGGAGGCTATGGCTACACCTTC.

The sample holds a few counts of this clonotype. This chain joins TRBV29-1 and TRBJ2-1, with 11 bases identical to TRBD2. Germline V gives CDR1 SQVTM, CDR2 ANQGSEA. Trimming at V came to 4 bases and at J to 5 bases, leaving 10 bases not matched to a gene. The CDR3 is 16 residues long. CDR3 coding DNA: TGCAGCGTTGGTCCGAAGGGGACTAGCGGAAACAATGAGCAGTTCTTC. Protein sequence: CSVGPKGTSGNNEQFF.

Only a few counts were recorded for this clonotype. CDR3 residues: CASSRSFEKLFF. CDR3 nucleotides: TGTGCCAGCAGCCGATCGTTTGAAAAACTGTTTTTT. The chain is built from TRBV9 and TRBJ1-4; D gene unclear. The CDR3 covers 12 residues. The ends were cut back, 4 bases at V and 7 bases at J, with 8 bases in the middle. Germline CDR1 and CDR2: SGDLS and YYNGEE. The variable domain in full, completed from reference TRBV9 and TRBJ1-4, reads DSGVTQTPKHLITATGQRVTLRCSPRSGDLSVYWYQQSLDQGLQFLIQYYNGEERAKGNILERFSAQQFPDLHSELNLSSLELGDSALYFCASSRSFEKLFFGSGTQLSVL.

V is TRBV6-6 and J is TRBJ2-2, with D possibly matching TRBD1 (6 bases). Germline V gene sequence: CDR1 MNHNY, CDR2 SVGAGI (reference sequence). The CDR3 extends over 15 amino acids. With 6 bases removed from V and 5 bases from J, the gap between germline ends came to 16 bases. The CDR3: CASRNARQGTGELFF. Here the CDR3 DNA reads TGTGCCAGCAGGAATGCCCGTCAGGGGACCGGGGAGCTGTTTTTT.

The V gene is TRBV28, the J gene TRBJ1-6; no clear D. V lost 3 bases and J 9 bases, leaving 6 bases between the germline ends. Germline V gives CDR1 MDHEN, CDR2 SYDVKM. CDR3 length: 12 residues. The CDR3 spells CASSLSRSPLHF. In nucleotides, the CDR3 is TGTGCCAGCAGTTTGAGTCGTTCACCCCTCCACTTT.

CDR3 nucleotides: TGTGCCAGCAGCTTGGTAGCGGCGAACACCGGGGAGCTGTTTTTT. The encoded protein is CASSLVAANTGELFF. The V call is TRBV7-8, the J call TRBJ2-2; D is possibly TRBD2 (6 bases). The germline CDR1 and CDR2 sequences are SGHVS and FQNEAQ. This CDR3 region has 15 residues. Trimming took off 3 bases at V and 0 bases at J, with 8 bases between the two ends.

The V and J genes are TRBV7-2 and TRBJ2-7, with D maybe TRBD1 (5 bases). Germline V lookup: CDR1 SGHTA, CDR2 FQGNSA. The CDR3 loop spans 14 amino acids. V gave up 3 bases and J gave up 4 bases, with 13 bases separating them. CDR3 sequence reads: CASSFRRVGYEQYF. As DNA, the CDR3 is TGTGCCAGCAGCTTCCGCAGGGTCGGGTACGAGCAGTACTTC.

V and J are TRBV11-2 and TRBJ2-3; 14 bases match TRBD2. Germline-derived CDR1 and CDR2 are SGHAT and FQNNGV. This CDR3 is 18 amino acids long. V dropped 1 base and J dropped 5; count of bases not matched to a gene: 8. The CDR3: CASSLGPIGTSGRDTQYF. In nucleotides, the CDR3 is TGTGCCAGCAGCTTAGGCCCAATCGGGACTAGCGGGAGAGATACGCAGTATTTT. Supplemented by reference TRBV11-2 and TRBJ2-3, the full variable domain reads EAGVAQSPRYKIIEKRQSVAFWCNPISGHATLYWYQQILGQGPKLLIQFQNNGVVDDSQLPKDRFSAERLKGVDSTLKIQPAKLEDSAVYLCASSLGPIGTSGRDTQYFGPGTRLTVL.

This chain connects TRBV6-2 or TRBV6-3 to TRBJ2-7, with D unresolved. This CDR3 is 13 amino acids long. Trimming shortened V by 4 bases and J by 3 bases, and 10 bases separated the two germline ends. CDR1 is MNHEY and CDR2 is SVGEGT in the germline V gene. The CDR3 is CASSLQLNYEQYF. The CDR3, as DNA: TGTGCCAGCAGTTTACAGCTTAACTACGAGCAGTACTTC.